Presented here are 20 T cell receptor beta chains from one specimen sequenced in a study of CD8 T cells in ankylosing spondylitis (dated by TCRdb to 2015 to 2018). Antigens for these TCRs are unknown. Beyond this particular receptor, the publication reports: Blood from ankylosing spondylitis patients appeared to be characterized by a TCR beta motif composed of under ten highly homologous amino acid variants.

The library relied on 5' RACE. The listed sequencing device is Illumina HiSeq 2500. TCRdb reran the public reads through fastp at Q25 and MiXCR, keeping productive beta chains. Merged by CDR3 protein, the rows form single entries marked with the most common genes and DNA. In all, the sample holds around 440,000 distinct CDR3 sequences, and 15% to 20% of those were seen once. The ten top clones hold 1% of the sample. The sequenced sample was blood, either unsorted or a sorted T cell fraction (not recorded which). These TCRs come from a male donor with ankylosing spondylitis.

The rearrangement uses TRBV18 and TRBJ2-7; TRBD2 agrees at 8 bases. This CDR3 is built from 15 residues. V was pared by 4 bases and J by 2 bases, with 7 bases of the junction left unmatched. CDR1 and CDR2 (germline): KGHSH, LQKENI. As DNA, the CDR3 is TGTGCCAGCTCACTTCCCGGGAGGGGAACCTACGAGCAGTACTTC. It specifies CASSLPGRGTYEQYF.

This clonotype came up many times. The chain has TRBV9 and TRBJ1-5; no clear D gene. The CDR3 contains 15 residues. From germline, CDR1 is SGDLS and CDR2 YYNGEE. V shed 2 bases and J shed 1 base, with 10 bases lying between them. CDR3 nucleotides: TGTGCCAGCAGCGTGGAGGGAAGCAGCAATCAGCCCCAGCATTTT. This encodes CASSVEGSSNQPQHF.

This clonotype has only a few counts. The gene calls are TRBV6-1 and TRBJ1-4, with TRBD1 matching 7 bases. After removal of 7 bases from V and 8 bases from J, the junction contained 13 bases not matched to a gene. The CDR3 runs 15 residues. The germline CDR1 and CDR2 sequences are MNHNS and SASEGT. CDR3 amino acids: CASTLRGTDGEKLFF. CDR3 DNA: TGTGCCAGCACTCTGAGGGGGACAGACGGAGAAAAACTGTTTTTT.

The chain joins TRBV20-1 to TRBJ1-1; D is ambiguous. Between the trimmed V and J ends, which lost 4 bases and 4 bases, there was a span of 16 bases. The CDR3 is 14 amino acids. Per germline, CDR1 DFQATT and CDR2 SNEGSKA (reference sequence). In DNA, the CDR3 is TGCAGTGCTATGGGCAGTCGGAGAGGCACTGAAGCTTTCTTT. Translated: CSAMGSRRGTEAFF.

This clonotype has ten or more counts. The chain joins TRBV28 to TRBJ2-7, with 9 nucleotides matching TRBD1. Germline CDR1 is MDHEN and CDR2 is SYDVKM. Trimming took 3 bases from V and 4 from J; bases not matched to a gene: 4. The CDR3 is 14 residues long. Here the CDR3 reads CASSLRQGGYEQYF. The DNA of the CDR3 is TGTGCCAGCAGTTTGAGACAGGGGGGGTACGAGCAGTACTTC.

As concerns this clonotype: The junction shows a germline mismatch at one end, possibly a read error. The chain combines TRBV20-1 with TRBJ1-4; perhaps TRBD1 as D (6 bases). This CDR3 comprises 18 residues. Germline values: CDR1 DFQATT, CDR2 SNEGSKA (reference sequence). CDR3 DNA sequence: TGCTGTGCTAGGTTAATGGCTCGCCACGGGGACACCAATGAAAAACTGTTTTTT. Translating gives CCARLMARHGDTNEKLFF.

This clonotype was counted a few times. V and J are TRBV4-1 and TRBJ2-5; 10 positions match TRBD2. There are 17 residues in the CDR3. Germline V CDR1 and CDR2: MGHRA, YSYEKL. Unmatched junction bases numbered 8, after V lost 0 bases and J lost 4 bases. DNA of the CDR3: TGCGCCAGCAGCCAAGATCCCCTAGCGGGGGATGGAGAGACCCAGTACTTC. Residues: CASSQDPLAGDGETQYF.

The chain carries TRBV12-3 or TRBV12-4 and TRBJ2-7; D might be TRBD1 (7 bases). V lost 7 bases to trimming and J lost 3 bases, with 22 bases between them. The CDR3 runs 16 residues. CDR3 sequence reads: CASTPSLGGGLYEQYF. The CDR3, as DNA: TGTGCCAGCACTCCCTCCCTTGGAGGGGGCCTCTACGAGCAGTACTTC.

The rearrangement joins TRBV5-6 to TRBJ2-4; 11 nucleotides align to TRBD2. Germline CDR1 reads SGHDT; CDR2 reads YYEEEE. V trimming: 2 bases; J trimming: 0 bases; junction bases outside the gene matches: 10. The CDR3 length is 19 residues. The CDR3 sequence is CASSFGLAGGPLAKNIQYF. The CDR3 DNA follows: TGTGCCAGCAGCTTCGGGCTAGCGGGGGGACCGTTAGCCAAAAACATTCAGTACTTC.

J is TRBJ2-4 and V is TRBV15, with 10 bases that match TRBD1. This CDR3 is built from 17 residues. V shed 0 bases and J 7 bases; nucleotides not matched to a gene: 9. The germline V gene has CDR1 LNHNV and CDR2 YYDKDF (reference sequence). CDR3 loop: CATSRDRVTGGGNIQYF. The CDR3 region has the DNA TGTGCCACCAGCAGAGATCGAGTGACAGGGGGCGGGAACATTCAGTACTTC.

This rearrangement joins TRBV6-1 to TRBJ1-3, with D possibly TRBD1 on 5 matching bases. The V end lost 10 bases, the J end lost 7 bases, and 11 bases lay between the germline ends. There are 11 residues in the CDR3. Germline assignment: CDR1 MNHNS and CDR2 SASEGT. The CDR3 is CATGGSNTIYF. In DNA form, the CDR3 reads TGTGCCACTGGGGGTAGTAACACCATATATTTT.

The CDR3 loop reads CSAGPAGVGDEQFF. For the CDR3, the DNA is TGCAGTGCTGGACCTGCGGGGGTCGGCGATGAGCAGTTCTTC. The chain carries TRBV20-1 and TRBJ2-1; 7 nucleotides agree with TRBD2. CDR1 and CDR2 from the germline V gene are DFQATT and SNEGSKA (reference sequence). V lost 5 bases to trimming and J lost 8 bases; unmatched junction nucleotides: 12. The CDR3 contains 14 residues.

This chain links TRBV5-1 with TRBJ2-1; TRBD2 is a possible D gene (6 bases). The CDR3 runs 15 residues. The V gene lost 0 bases and the J gene lost 12 bases, with 19 bases spanning the gap. Germline V gene sequence: CDR1 SGHRS, CDR2 YFSETQ. The chain's CDR3 is CASSLEVGPGTPQFF. Written as DNA, the CDR3 is TGCGCCAGCAGCTTGGAGGTGGGCCCAGGGACTCCGCAGTTCTTC.

The gene calls are TRBV29-1 and TRBJ2-2; D may be TRBD2 (6 bases). From germline, CDR1 is SQVTM and CDR2 ANQGSEA. The CDR3 extends over 14 amino acids. V was pared by 7 bases and J by 2 bases, with 14 bases between. The CDR3 nucleotides are TGCAGCGCCCTACCCGGGGGAAACACCGGGGAGCTGTTTTTT. Encoded protein: CSALPGGNTGELFF.

This clonotype was found a few times. J is TRBJ1-5 and V is TRBV4-1, with a possible D match to TRBD1 (6 bases). The CDR3 covers 16 residues. CDR1 and CDR2 (germline): MGHRA, YSYEKL. Deletions cut 4 bases from V and 3 bases from J, with 16 bases between. The CDR3 loop reads CASSLSNGGPNQPQHF. DNA of the CDR3: TGCGCCAGCAGCCTCTCCAATGGGGGGCCCAATCAGCCCCAGCATTTT.

This clonotype was recorded many times. The genes are TRBV5-1 and TRBJ2-7; tentative D call: TRBD2 (5 bases). CDR1 SGHRS and CDR2 YFSETQ come from the germline V gene. V lost 4 bases, J lost 3 bases, and 14 bases lay in between. The CDR3 consists of 14 residues. The CDR3 coding sequence is TGCGCCAGCAGCCCCGGGGTCACCTACTACGAGCAGTACTTC. Its translation is CASSPGVTYYEQYF.

This clonotype was counted between two and nine times. The chain employs TRBV5-1 and TRBJ2-7; D gene uncertain. The V gene lost 3 bases and the J gene lost 6 bases, with 22 bases spanning the gap. The CDR3 extends over 16 amino acids. CDR1 is SGHRS, CDR2 YFSETQ, per germline. The CDR3 DNA sequence: TGCGCCAGCAGCTCCAGCTTCCGGGCGGCTGAAGGCGAGCAGTACTTC. Encoded protein: CASSSSFRAAEGEQYF.

This clonotype was picked up a small number of times. The chain joins TRBV5-1 to TRBJ1-1; no reliable D call. CDR3 length: 13 residues. V shed 0 bases and J shed 3 bases, with 6 bases lying between them. Germline CDR1 and CDR2: SGHRS and YFSETQ. The CDR3 loop reads CASSLAPDTEAFF. In DNA form, the CDR3 reads TGCGCCAGCAGCTTGGCTCCAGACACTGAAGCTTTCTTT.

This clonotype was counted many times. This chain joins TRBV4-2 and TRBJ2-3; unclear D gene. The CDR3 has 15 amino acids. V lost 0 bases and J lost 2, with 9 bases in between. The germline V gene has CDR1 LGHNA and CDR2 YNFKEQ. In DNA, the CDR3 is TGTGCCAGCAGCCAAGAGACGGTAAACACAGATACGCAGTATTTT. This sequence encodes CASSQETVNTDTQYF.

The rearrangement joins TRBV6-1 to TRBJ1-6, with 8 bases fitting TRBD1. The CDR3 is 13 residues long. The germline CDR1 and CDR2 sequences are MNHNS and SASEGT. With V trimmed by 8 bases and J by 6 bases, 3 bases remained unmatched. In DNA form, the CDR3 reads TGTGCCAGCTTTGACAGGGGTAATTCACCCCTCCACTTT. Amino acids: CASFDRGNSPLHF.